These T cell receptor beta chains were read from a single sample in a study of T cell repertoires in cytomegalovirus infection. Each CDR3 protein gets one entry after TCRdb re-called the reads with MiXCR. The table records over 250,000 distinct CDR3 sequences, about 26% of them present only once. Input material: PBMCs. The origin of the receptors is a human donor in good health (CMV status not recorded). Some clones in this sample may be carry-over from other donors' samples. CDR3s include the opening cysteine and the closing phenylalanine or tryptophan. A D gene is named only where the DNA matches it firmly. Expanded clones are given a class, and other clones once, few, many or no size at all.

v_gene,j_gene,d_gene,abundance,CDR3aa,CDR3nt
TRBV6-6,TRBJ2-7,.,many,CASSQTTYEQYF,TGTGCCAGCAGCCAGACAACCTACGAGCAGTACTTC
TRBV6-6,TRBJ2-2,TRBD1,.,CASSYTGTGVAGELFF,TGTGCCAGCAGTTACACCGGGACAGGGGTAGCCGGGGAGCTGTTTTTT
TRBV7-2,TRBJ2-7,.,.,CASSLELASAYEQYF,TGTGCCAGCAGCTTAGAGCTAGCGTCAGCCTACGAGCAGTACTTC
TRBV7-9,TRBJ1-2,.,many,CASSSILGRPPTGGYTF,TGTGCCAGCAGCTCCATCCTCGGCAGGCCCCCAACGGGAGGCTACACCTTC
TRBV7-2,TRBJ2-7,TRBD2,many,CASSLALAGVSEQYF,TGTGCCAGCAGCTTAGCTCTAGCGGGAGTATCCGAGCAGTACTTC
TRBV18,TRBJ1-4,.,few,CASSPRSGETTNEKLFF,TGTGCCAGCTCACCACGGTCCGGAGAAACAACTAATGAAAAACTGTTTTTT
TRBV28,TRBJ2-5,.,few,CASSPVGETQYF,TGTGCCAGCAGCCCAGTGGGGGAGACCCAGTACTTC
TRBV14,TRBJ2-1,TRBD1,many,CASSPRQGGNEQFF,TGTGCCAGCAGCCCAAGACAGGGGGGCAATGAGCAGTTCTTC
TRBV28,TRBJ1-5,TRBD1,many,CASQTGGEGNQPQHF,TGTGCCAGCCAAACAGGGGGTGAAGGCAATCAGCCCCAGCATTTT
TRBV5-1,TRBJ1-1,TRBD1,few,CASSLVDRVVDEAFF,TGCGCCAGCAGCTTGGTGGACAGGGTAGTCGATGAAGCTTTCTTT
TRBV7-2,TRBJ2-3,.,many,CASSLGRKATDTQYF,TGTGCCAGCAGCTTAGGACGGAAAGCCACAGATACGCAGTATTTT
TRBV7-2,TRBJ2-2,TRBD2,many,CASSPIVGLAGVGELFF,TGTGCCAGCAGCCCTATTGTGGGACTAGCGGGAGTCGGGGAGCTGTTTTTT
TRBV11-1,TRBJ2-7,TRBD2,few,CASTLNQGGGYEQYF,TGTGCCAGCACCCTAAATCAGGGCGGGGGTTACGAGCAGTACTTC
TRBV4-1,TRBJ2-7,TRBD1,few,CASSQPGQGKDEQYF,TGCGCCAGCAGCCAACCGGGACAGGGTAAGGACGAGCAGTACTTC
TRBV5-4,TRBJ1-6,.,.,CATDLGGSSSPLHF,TGTGCCACCGACCTCGGGGGATCGAGCTCACCCCTCCACTTT
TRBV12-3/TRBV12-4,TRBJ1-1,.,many,CASTARGTEAFF,TGTGCCAGCACCGCAAGAGGAACTGAAGCTTTCTTT